The next 14 T cell receptor beta chains were all read from a single sample in a study of control samples from healthy donors and cancer patients. The assay was immunoSEQ multiplex PCR, and TCRdb's table has in-frame clones only and misses some. The sample contains over 100,000 clones, roughly 90% of which appear only once. The material sequenced was blood. Source of these receptors: a man aged 18 to 35 in good health.

This clone was picked up one time. CDR3 amino acids: CASSLRSYKDEKLFF. Written as DNA, the CDR3 is TGTGCCAGCAGCTTAAGGTCTTATAAAGATGAAAAACTGTTTTTT. This chain links TRBV11-2 with TRBJ1-4; D remains ambiguous. The CDR3 sequence is 15 residues long. V dropped 2 bases and J dropped 6 bases, with 13 bases sitting between them. Per germline, CDR1 SGHAT and CDR2 FQNNGV.

The chain recombines TRBV5-6 with TRBJ2-7; D remains unclear. CDR1 is SGHDT and CDR2 is YYEEEE in the germline V gene. V was cut by 1 base and J by 7 bases, with 9 bases left in between. CDR3 length equals 12 residues. CDR3 sequence (DNA): TGTGCCAGCAGCTTGCCTCAGACAGAGCAGTACTTC. Its protein product is CASSLPQTEQYF.

The chain combines TRBV29-1 with TRBJ1-1, with 9 nucleotides matching TRBD1. Germline V gene data show CDR1 as SQVTM and CDR2 as ANQGSEA. CDR3 size: 16 residues. Here the CDR3 DNA reads TGCAGTGGCACAGGGGGCGCAAGCGGATTGAACACTGAAGCTTTCTTT. Residues: CSGTGGASGLNTEAFF.

The V and J genes are TRBV10-3 and TRBJ2-7, with D perhaps TRBD2 (5 bases). Germline V lookup: CDR1 ENHRY, CDR2 SYGVKD. V was trimmed by 0 bases and J by 6 bases, leaving 15 bases between them. This CDR3 has 15 residues. CDR3 bases: TGTGCCATCAGTGAGTCGACCAGCGGCCTGAGCGAGCAGTACTTC. Encoded protein: CAISESTSGLSEQYF.

This rearrangement joins TRBV4-2 to TRBJ2-1; 11 bases match TRBD2. Germline CDR1 reads LGHNA; CDR2 reads YNFKEQ. This CDR3 has 17 amino acids. J lost 8 bases, V lost 4 bases, and 13 bases had no gene match. This chain's CDR3 is CASSRTGSSGGAYEQFF. DNA of the CDR3: TGTGCCAGCAGCCGAACCGGTAGTAGCGGGGGGGCCTATGAGCAGTTCTTC.

This sequence joins TRBV7-6 and TRBJ2-7; weak D call: TRBD2 (5 bases). Germline lookup yields CDR1 SGHVS and CDR2 FNYEAQ. The CDR3 has 17 residues. Trimming left V 5 bases short and J 2 bases short, with 22 bases between. CDR3 loop: CASSEQAPGSGTYEQYF. DNA of the CDR3: TGTGCCAGCAGCGAACAAGCTCCGGGCTCCGGGACCTACGAGCAGTACTTC. Complete variable domain (other parts from reference TRBV7-6 and TRBJ2-7): GAGVSQSPRYKVTKRGQDVALRCDPISGHVSLYWYRQALGQGPEFLTYFNYEAQQDKSGLPNDRFSAERPEGSISTLTIQRTEQRDSAMYRCASSEQAPGSGTYEQYFGPGTRLTVT.

The chain couples TRBV9 to TRBJ1-2; D gene ambiguous. Germline V gives CDR1 SGDLS, CDR2 YYNGEE. V lost 4 bases, J lost 4 bases, and 11 bases lay in between. CDR3 length: 13 amino acids. In nucleotides, the CDR3 is TGTGCCAGCAGCCGTCAGGTCCTCTATGGCTACACCTTC. This encodes CASSRQVLYGYTF.

The chain joins TRBV20-1 to TRBJ2-5, with no clear D. The germline V and J ends were trimmed by 6 bases and 3 bases, with 8 bases remaining between them. The CDR3 runs 11 residues. The germline gives CDR1 DFQATT, CDR2 SNEGSKA (reference sequence). The CDR3 is CSAGGEETQYF. The DNA of the CDR3 is TGCAGTGCGGGCGGAGAAGAGACCCAGTACTTC.

The V gene is TRBV10-3, the J gene TRBJ2-3; tentative D call: TRBD2 (5 bases). This CDR3 comprises 13 residues. The V end lost 0 bases, the J end lost 7 bases, and 8 bases lay between the germline ends. In germline, CDR1 is ENHRY, CDR2 SYGVKD. The chain's CDR3 is CAISESRGNTQYF. For the CDR3, the DNA is TGTGCCATCAGTGAGTCTCGAGGGAATACGCAGTATTTT.

This chain joins TRBV27 and TRBJ2-1, with D possibly being TRBD2 (6 bases). V was trimmed by 2 bases and J by 7 bases, leaving 6 bases between them. Germline assignment: CDR1 MNHEY and CDR2 SMNVEV (reference sequence). The CDR3 length is 12 residues. In nucleotides, the CDR3 is TGTGCCAGCAGTTTAGGGGGGAATGAGCAGTTCTTC. Its translation is CASSLGGNEQFF.

In this sample, this clone turned up once. This sequence joins TRBV27 and TRBJ1-4; TRBD1 is a possible D gene (6 bases). The CDR3 is 16 amino acids. V lost 5 bases and J 3 bases, leaving 16 bases between the germline ends. CDR1 is MNHEY and CDR2 is SMNVEV in the germline V gene (reference sequence). The CDR3 sequence: CASSTYYRAANEKLFF. Here the CDR3 DNA reads TGTGCCAGCAGTACCTATTACAGGGCGGCTAATGAAAAACTGTTTTTT.

The V call is TRBV6-1, the J call TRBJ2-5; TRBD2 agrees at 9 bases. In germline, CDR1 is MNHNS, CDR2 SASEGT. The CDR3 length is 17 residues. V trimming: 0 bases; J trimming: 4 bases; junction bases outside the gene matches: 9. This chain's CDR3 is CASSEARAAGGGETQYF. The DNA for the CDR3 is TGTGCCAGCAGTGAAGCGAGGGCAGCGGGGGGAGGAGAGACCCAGTACTTC.

This sequence joins TRBV11-2 and TRBJ1-1; no firm D call. The CDR3 contains 14 residues. The germline V gene has CDR1 SGHAT and CDR2 FQNNGV. With 1 base removed from V and 6 bases from J, the gap between germline ends came to 12 bases. The CDR3 is CASSLGGGMAEAFF. DNA for the CDR3: TGTGCCAGCAGCTTAGGTGGCGGGATGGCTGAAGCTTTCTTT.

The J gene is TRBJ1-4, the V gene TRBV5-1; D possibly corresponds to TRBD1 (5 bases). This CDR3 comprises 14 residues. Germline-derived CDR1 and CDR2 are SGHRS and YFSETQ. V was pared by 4 bases and J by 8 bases, with 15 bases between. CDR3 loop: CASSSGGDGEKLFF. The DNA for the CDR3 is TGCGCCAGCAGCAGTGGAGGGGATGGAGAAAAACTGTTTTTT. Full variable domain (rest looked up from reference TRBV5-1 and TRBJ1-4): KAGVTQTPRYLIKTRGQQVTLSCSPISGHRSVSWYQQTPGQGLQFLFEYFSETQRNKGNFPGRFSGRQFSNSRSEMNVSTLELGDSALYLCASSSGGDGEKLFFGSGTQLSVL.